This T cell receptor beta chain comes out of a study of blood T cell repertoires in COVID-19. Libraries were prepared by immunoSEQ multiplex PCR; TCRdb keeps only in-frame clonotypes and omits some of them. Of 120,000 or so clones listed, 60% to 80% are singletons. Germline V gene lookup returns CDR1 SGHRS and CDR2 YFSETQ. This CDR3 has 17 residues. V was trimmed by 0 bases and J by 0 bases, leaving 13 bases between them. The chain carries TRBV5-1 and TRBJ2-1; D is undetermined. This sequence was found in an elderly woman with active or convalescent COVID-19. Sequencing input: peripheral blood. The CDR3 DNA is TGCGCCAGCAGCTTGGTTATGCGGATGCGCTCCTACAATGAGCAGTTCTTC. This codes for CASSLVMRMRSYNEQFF.